These T cell receptor beta chains were read from a single sample in a study of blood T cell repertoires in COVID-19. Assay used: immunoSEQ multiplex PCR; TCRdb lists only in-frame clones, some missing. Among 80,000 to 90,000 clones, roughly 86% were seen once, and the ten largest hold around 5.2%. The sequencing sample was made of peripheral blood. The receptor source for this set is a man in his forties or fifties with acute or convalescent COVID-19. The CDR3 runs from the conserved cysteine through the conserved F or W. A D gene is named only where the DNA matches it firmly. Some rows have no size entry. The others give once, few or many, or a class for an expanded clone.

J,size,V,D,CDR3,DNA
TRBJ2-1,once,TRBV27,TRBD1,CASSQQPQGTAYNEQFF,TGTGCCAGCAGTCAGCAACCACAGGGGACGGCCTACAATGAGCAGTTCTTC
TRBJ2-5,-,TRBV12-3/TRBV12-4,-,CASRTGPVETQYF,TGTGCCAGCCGAACAGGGCCGGTAGAGACCCAGTACTTC
TRBJ2-7,-,TRBV9,-,CASSGGLGVHEQYF,TGTGCCAGCAGCGGAGGCCTGGGAGTCCACGAGCAGTACTTC
TRBJ2-3,-,TRBV7-3,TRBD2,CASSPGLATDTQYF,TGTGCCAGCAGCCCCGGACTAGCGACAGATACGCAGTATTTT
TRBJ1-3,medium-sized,TRBV11-2,TRBD1,CASSVDRANTIYF,TGTGCCAGCAGCGTGGACAGGGCGAACACCATATATTTT
TRBJ2-3,-,TRBV9,TRBD1,CASGRDRATDTQYF,TGTGCCAGCGGCCGGGACAGGGCCACGGATACGCAGTATTTT
TRBJ1-1,-,TRBV18,TRBD1,CASSPNRQGNTEAFF,TGTGCCAGCTCACCTAATCGACAGGGCAACACTGAAGCTTTCTTT
TRBJ1-3,-,TRBV7-6,-,CASSLTTVGNTIYF,TGTGCCAGCAGCCTCACCACGGTTGGAAACACCATATATTTT
TRBJ2-7,-,TRBV3-1/TRBV3-2,-,CASSQVLRGSQYEQYF,TGTGCCAGCAGCCAAGTCCTTCGGGGGAGCCAATACGAGCAGTACTTC
TRBJ2-5,-,TRBV11-2,TRBD2,CASSLDGRLAGGQETQYF,TGTGCCAGCAGCTTAGATGGTCGGCTAGCGGGGGGGCAAGAGACCCAGTACTTC
TRBJ1-1,-,TRBV27,TRBD1,CASSPGQGAVAFF,TGTGCCAGCAGTCCGGGACAGGGGGCGGTAGCTTTCTTT
TRBJ2-5,once,TRBV5-1,TRBD2,CASSLISGGRGETQYF,TGCGCCAGCAGCTTGATATCGGGGGGTAGGGGAGAGACCCAGTACTTC
TRBJ1-5,few,TRBV19,-,CASRGHSNQPQHF,TGTGCCAGTAGGGGCCATAGCAATCAGCCCCAGCATTTT
TRBJ1-1,-,TRBV20-1,-,CSPTSPTEAFF,TGCAGTCCCACAAGTCCCACTGAAGCTTTCTTT
TRBJ2-5,once,TRBV11-2,-,CASSLVPGQETQYF,TGTGCCAGCAGCTTAGTACCAGGCCAAGAGACCCAGTACTTC
TRBJ1-4,-,TRBV5-5,-,CASSIQGIDEKLFF,TGTGCCAGCAGCATACAGGGTATTGACGAAAAACTGTTTTTT
TRBJ1-2,few,TRBV4-1,-,CASSQGLGRGIYGYTF,TGCGCCAGCAGCCAAGGTTTAGGCAGGGGTATCTATGGCTACACCTTC
TRBJ1-1,-,TRBV11-2,-,CASSPPTVMNTEAFF,TGTGCCAGCAGCCCCCCGACAGTTATGAACACTGAAGCTTTCTTT
TRBJ2-7,-,TRBV12-3/TRBV12-4,-,CASSLNRAYEQYF,TGTGCCAGCAGTTTAAACAGGGCCTACGAGCAGTACTTC
TRBJ1-1,once,TRBV6-6,-,CASSYSDTPNTEAFF,TGTGCCAGCAGTTACTCAGACACACCGAACACTGAAGCTTTCTTT
TRBJ1-2,-,TRBV2,-,CASSEAGGYGYTF,TGTGCCAGCAGTGAAGCCGGTGGCTATGGCTACACCTTC
TRBJ1-2,-,TRBV18,-,CASSPGDGYTF,TGTGCCAGCTCACCCGGGGATGGCTACACCTTC
TRBJ2-2,-,TRBV25-1,TRBD2,CASSANPSGTFSGELFF,TGTGCCAGCAGTGCAAACCCTAGCGGGACTTTCTCCGGGGAGCTGTTTTTT
TRBJ1-5,-,TRBV7-9,TRBD1,CASSLGTGIGNQPQHF,TGTGCCAGCAGCTTGGGGACAGGGATAGGCAATCAGCCCCAGCATTTT
TRBJ2-3,-,TRBV30,-,CAWSVRASRSGTDTQYF,TGTGCCTGGAGTGTACGAGCTAGCAGGAGCGGCACAGATACGCAGTATTTT
TRBJ2-7,once,TRBV19,TRBD1,CASSIIGGDSYEQYF,TGTGCCAGTAGTATCATAGGGGGCGACTCCTACGAGCAGTACTTC
TRBJ1-4,-,TRBV11-2,-,CASSPLFIATNEKLFF,TGTGCCAGCAGCCCACTATTCATTGCAACTAATGAAAAACTGTTTTTT
TRBJ1-5,-,TRBV2,-,CASSEVGGWAESNQPQHF,TGTGCCAGCAGTGAAGTGGGGGGATGGGCGGAAAGCAATCAGCCCCAGCATTTT
TRBJ1-6,once,TRBV27,TRBD1,CASSLGQGKGSPLHF,TGTGCCAGCAGTTTAGGACAGGGGAAAGGTTCACCCCTCCACTTT
TRBJ1-3,-,TRBV5-1,-,CASSLGGENTIYF,TGCGCCAGCAGCTTGGGCGGAGAAAACACCATATATTTT
TRBJ2-2,-,TRBV25-1,TRBD2,CASSELVGGSGELFF,TGTGCCAGCAGTGAATTGGTGGGGGGGTCCGGGGAGCTGTTTTTT
TRBJ2-1,-,TRBV27,-,CASSLTPGGGIEQFF,TGTGCCAGCAGCCTAACTCCGGGAGGGGGCATTGAGCAGTTCTTC
TRBJ1-4,-,TRBV18,TRBD1,CASSPSSQGTVEKLFF,TGTGCCAGCTCACCCTCCTCACAGGGGACCGTTGAAAAACTGTTTTTT
TRBJ1-6,once,TRBV6-5,TRBD1,CASTRGSNSPLHF,TGTGCCAGCACCAGGGGGAGTAATTCACCCCTCCACTTT
TRBJ2-1,-,TRBV5-1,-,CASSFVGALSPYNEQFF,TGCGCCAGCAGCTTTGTCGGAGCGCTGTCCCCCTACAATGAGCAGTTCTTC
TRBJ2-5,-,TRBV6-5,TRBD2,CASSKGRGQETQYF,TGTGCCAGCTCAAAAGGGAGGGGCCAAGAGACCCAGTACTTC
TRBJ2-5,-,TRBV7-9,-,CASPIGGTQETQYF,TGTGCCAGCCCGATAGGGGGAACACAAGAGACCCAGTACTTC
TRBJ1-3,-,TRBV6-5,TRBD1,CASRLTQGAGNTIYF,TGTGCCAGCAGGCTAACCCAGGGGGCTGGAAACACCATATATTTT
TRBJ1-6,once,TRBV10-2,-,CASSPGQNSPLHF,TGCGCCAGCAGCCCCGGACAGAATTCACCCCTCCACTTT
TRBJ2-7,-,TRBV20-1,TRBD2,CSASRLGRGDEQYF,TGCAGTGCTAGTAGGCTGGGTCGGGGGGACGAGCAGTACTTC
TRBJ2-6,-,TRBV27,-,CASSSPWGRGANVLTF,TGTGCCAGCAGTTCCCCTTGGGGGCGGGGGGCCAACGTCCTGACTTTC
TRBJ2-2,-,TRBV5-1,-,CASSFGSRNTGELFF,TGCGCCAGCAGCTTCGGGAGTCGGAACACCGGGGAGCTGTTTTTT
TRBJ2-7,few,TRBV5-4,TRBD2,CASSLRTSEYEQYF,TGTGCCAGCAGCTTAAGGACTAGCGAGTACGAGCAGTACTTC